Below, 32 T cell receptor beta chains from the same sample are listed, as sequenced in a study of shared clonotypes between healthy human individuals. Here immunoSEQ multiplex PCR was the method, and the copy in TCRdb shows in-frame clones only, minus some. The sample contains a few hundred thousand clones, about nine tenths of which appear only once. Sequenced material: memory CD8+ T cells sorted from blood. Subset in this sample: CD45RO+ cells pooled with CCR7-negative TemRA cells. The receptors were sampled from a man aged 18-30 years in good health.

The J gene is TRBJ2-5, the V gene TRBV5-6; no reliable D call. V was shortened by 2 bases and J by 2 bases, with 13 bases between the two germline ends. CDR1 is SGHDT and CDR2 is YYEEEE in the germline V gene. This CDR3 region has 15 residues. The CDR3 coding sequence is TGTGCCAGCAGCTTACTTTGGTCCTTTCAAGAGACCCAGTACTTC. It codes for CASSLLWSFQETQYF.

V gene TRBV10-3 combines with J gene TRBJ2-1; 9 bases agree with TRBD1. J was trimmed by 3 bases and V by 2 bases; bases with no gene match: 8. The CDR3 covers 17 residues. CDR1 and CDR2 from the germline V gene are ENHRY and SYGVKD. The CDR3 DNA is TGTGCCATCAGTGAGATAGGGGACAGGGAGATCTACAATGAGCAGTTCTTC. Translated, it gives CAISEIGDREIYNEQFF.

The rearrangement uses TRBV27 and TRBJ1-6, with D hard to call. This CDR3 contains 13 residues. Germline lookup yields CDR1 MNHEY and CDR2 SMNVEV (reference sequence). V lost 3 bases and J lost 7, with 7 bases in between. CDR3 DNA sequence: TGTGCCAGCAGTTTTTCCGGGAATTCACCCCTCCACTTT. It yields the protein CASSFSGNSPLHF.

The chain combines TRBV6-1 with TRBJ2-7; D is possibly TRBD1 or TRBD2 (5 bases each). This CDR3 comprises 16 residues. CDR1 is MNHNS and CDR2 is SASEGT in the germline V gene. Between the trimmed V and J ends, which lost 1 base and 7 bases, there was a span of 20 bases. The DNA for the CDR3 is TGTGCCAGCAGTGAAGAATGGTGGCAGGGAGTAGAAGAGCAGTACTTC. Translated: CASSEEWWQGVEEQYF.

The genes are TRBV11-1 and TRBJ2-5, with D possibly being TRBD2 (6 bases). CDR3 length: 17 amino acids. Looked up from germline, CDR1 is SGHAT and CDR2 is FQDESV (reference sequence). V gave up 5 bases and J gave up 1 base, with 20 bases separating them. DNA for the CDR3: TGTGCCAGCAGCCCGTTTGATGTGGGGGGTTTCCAAGAGACCCAGTACTTC. Its protein product is CASSPFDVGGFQETQYF.

This chain joins TRBV6-1 and TRBJ2-7; 8 bases agree with TRBD1. The CDR3 extends over 19 amino acids. Germline CDR1 and CDR2: MNHNS and SASEGT. Germline trimming cut 2 bases from V and 1 base from J; bases unmatched to any gene: 16. The CDR3 DNA sequence: TGTGCCAGCAGTGAACAAGCGCGACAGGGGATTAGGGGATCCTACGAGCAGTACTTC. Amino acid sequence: CASSEQARQGIRGSYEQYF.

V gene TRBV9 combines with J gene TRBJ1-6; D remains unclear. CDR3 length equals 16 residues. CDR1 is SGDLS, CDR2 YYNGEE, per germline. The V and J ends lost 0 bases and 10 bases respectively, with 17 bases between them. The CDR3 sequence is CASSVADAFNLSPLHF. CDR3 in DNA: TGTGCCAGCAGCGTAGCGGACGCTTTCAATTTGTCACCCCTCCACTTT.

The V call is TRBV29-1, the J call TRBJ2-3, with D perhaps TRBD2 (5 bases). Germline V gene lookup returns CDR1 SQVTM and CDR2 ANQGSEA. With 6 bases removed from V and 1 base from J, the gap between germline ends came to 14 bases. The CDR3 is made up of 14 amino acids. This CDR3 is CSVDLAIGTDTQYF. In nucleotides, the CDR3 is TGCAGCGTAGATCTAGCAATTGGCACAGATACGCAGTATTTT.

The chain joins TRBV10-3 to TRBJ2-7; a possible D gene is TRBD1 (6 bases). The V gene lost 5 bases and the J gene lost 0 bases, with 26 bases spanning the gap. The V gene's germline CDR1 is ENHRY and CDR2 SYGVKD. The CDR3 sequence is 19 residues long. CDR3 loop: CAISQRGQRAGVASYEQYF. DNA for the CDR3: TGTGCCATCAGTCAAAGAGGACAGAGAGCCGGGGTGGCCTCCTACGAGCAGTACTTC.

The rearrangement joins TRBV7-9 to TRBJ2-2; D gene unclear. V lost 6 bases, J lost 1 base, and 9 bases lay in between. The CDR3 sequence is 14 residues long. The germline gives CDR1 SEHNR, CDR2 FQNEAQ (reference sequence). The CDR3 here is CASRTGRNTGELFF. Here the CDR3 DNA reads TGTGCCAGCAGAACCGGCAGGAACACCGGGGAGCTGTTTTTT.

CDR3: CAWSIIRDSYEQYF. Here the CDR3 DNA reads TGTGCCTGGAGTATTATTCGGGACAGCTACGAGCAGTACTTC. V and J are TRBV30 and TRBJ2-7; 7 nucleotides match TRBD1. The J segment lost 3 bases and the V segment lost 2 bases, leaving 7 bases of the junction unmatched. Germline-derived CDR1 and CDR2 are GTSNPN and SVGIG (reference sequence). The CDR3 spans 14 residues. The variable domain in full, with the rest retrieved from reference TRBV30 and TRBJ2-7, is SQTIHQWPATLVQPVGSPLSLECTVEGTSNPNLYWYRQAAGRGLQLLFYSVGIGQISSEVPQNLSASRPQDRQFILSSKKLLLSDSGFYLCAWSIIRDSYEQYFGPGTRLTVT.

The CDR3 DNA sequence: TGTGCCAGCAGCCACCTCTTGGAGGGAGGGGGTGAAAAACTGTTTTTT. Its translation is CASSHLLEGGGEKLFF. This rearrangement joins TRBV7-9 to TRBJ1-4, with D possibly TRBD1 on 6 matching bases. V was clipped by 5 bases and J by 7 bases, with 20 bases between them. The CDR3 spans 16 residues. Germline V gene lookup returns CDR1 SEHNR and CDR2 FQNEAQ (reference sequence).

The chain carries TRBV19 and TRBJ2-7, with D perhaps matching TRBD1 (6 bases). CDR3 length: 13 residues. CDR1 is LNHDA and CDR2 is SQIVND in the germline V gene (reference sequence). V lost 5 bases and J 3 bases, leaving 11 bases between the germline ends. The CDR3 bases are TGTGCCAGTAGTCCAGGGGCCGACTACGAGCAGTACTTC. Its translation: CASSPGADYEQYF.

The gene calls are TRBV7-8 and TRBJ2-7, with D perhaps matching TRBD2 (5 bases). The CDR3 runs 13 residues. CDR1 is SGHVS and CDR2 is FQNEAQ in the germline V gene. With 5 bases removed from V and 6 bases from J, the gap between germline ends came to 14 bases. In DNA, the CDR3 is TGTGCCAGCAGCGAGGGCCTCTTCCCCGAGCAGTACTTC. It is translated as CASSEGLFPEQYF.

This rearrangement joins TRBV4-1 to TRBJ1-2, with unresolved D. The CDR3 is made up of 16 amino acids. Germline CDR1 MGHRA, CDR2 YSYEKL. V gave up 1 base and J gave up 2 bases, with 14 bases separating them. CDR3 in amino acids: CASSQVLGGTNYGYTF. The CDR3 DNA reads as TGCGCCAGCAGCCAAGTCCTAGGCGGAACGAACTATGGCTACACCTTC.

This clone was seen once. The chain recombines TRBV7-9 with TRBJ2-7; TRBD1 might be the D (6 bases). The V and J ends lost 6 bases and 3 bases respectively, with 12 bases between them. This CDR3 has 13 amino acids. Germline lookup yields CDR1 SEHNR and CDR2 FQNEAQ (reference sequence). The CDR3 DNA reads TGTGCCAGCAGTTCGACAGGAAACTACGAGCAGTACTTC. It translates to CASSSTGNYEQYF.

The rearrangement uses TRBV11-2 and TRBJ2-7; D perhaps matches TRBD2 (5 bases). V was shortened by 5 bases and J by 0 bases, with 8 bases between the two germline ends. The CDR3 spans 13 residues. Germline assignment: CDR1 SGHAT and CDR2 FQNNGV. The CDR3 loop is CASSAGISYEQYF. CDR3 sequence (DNA): TGTGCCAGCAGCGCCGGGATCTCCTACGAGCAGTACTTC.

The rearrangement joins TRBV29-1 to TRBJ1-1, with 7 positions matching TRBD1. The CDR3 spans 12 residues. Germline-derived CDR1 and CDR2 are SQVTM and ANQGSEA. The CDR3 DNA reads TGCAGAGCCGAGGGGGCGGGAACTGAAGCTTTCTTT. As protein: CRAEGAGTEAFF.

V gene TRBV2 combines with J gene TRBJ1-6; maybe TRBD1 (5 bases). The CDR3 contains 15 residues. The germline V gene has CDR1 SNHLY and CDR2 FYNNEI. Between the trimmed V and J ends, which lost 3 bases and 6 bases, there was a span of 12 bases. CDR3 nucleotides: TGTGCCAGCAGTGAGTCCCCAGGGACTAATTCACCCCTCCACTTT. This sequence encodes CASSESPGTNSPLHF.

The V and J genes are TRBV28 and TRBJ1-2; 10 nucleotides agree with TRBD1. Trimming at V came to 3 bases and at J to 4 bases, leaving 11 bases not matched to a gene. The CDR3 runs to 17 residues. Germline CDR1 is MDHEN and CDR2 is SYDVKM. This chain's CDR3 is CASSLAGQGRKGYGYTF. The DNA of the CDR3 is TGTGCCAGCAGTTTGGCGGGACAGGGGAGGAAGGGCTATGGCTACACCTTC.

Here the CDR3 reads CASSSWGYPADTQYF. The CDR3 DNA reads TGCGCCAGCAGCTCCTGGGGCTATCCCGCAGATACGCAGTATTTT. The chain recombines TRBV5-1 with TRBJ2-3, with a possible D match to TRBD1 (5 bases). CDR1 and CDR2 from the germline V gene are SGHRS and YFSETQ. Trimming cost V 3 bases and J 4 bases, with 15 bases left between them. CDR3 size: 15 residues.

The chain has TRBV27 and TRBJ1-5, with 9 nucleotides matching TRBD1. The CDR3 is 12 residues long. The germline V gene encodes CDR1 MNHEY and CDR2 SMNVEV (reference sequence). V shed 7 bases and J 8 bases; nucleotides not matched to a gene: 3. This CDR3 reads CASKTGGKPQHF. The CDR3 nucleotides read TGTGCCAGCAAGACAGGGGGAAAGCCCCAGCATTTT.

V is TRBV4-3 and J is TRBJ2-3, with no clear D. Germline V gene lookup returns CDR1 LGHNA and CDR2 YSLEER. V shed 4 bases and J shed 0 bases, with 2 bases lying between them. This CDR3 contains 12 residues. The chain's CDR3 is CASSRSTDTQYF. The CDR3 nucleotides are TGCGCCAGCAGCCGCAGCACAGATACGCAGTATTTT.

The chain carries TRBV5-1 and TRBJ2-1; tentatively, D is TRBD1 or TRBD2 (5 bases each). The CDR3 runs 16 residues. Germline CDR1 is SGHRS and CDR2 is YFSETQ. Trimming shortened V by 1 base and J by 2 bases, and 13 bases separated the two germline ends. DNA for the CDR3: TGCGCCAGCAGCTTGCCTCCATGGGGGACCTACAATGAGCAGTTCTTC. Translating it yields CASSLPPWGTYNEQFF.

In this sample, this clone turned up once. CDR3 region: CAWSPTGHFSGNTIYF. The DNA of the CDR3 is TGTGCCTGGAGCCCCACGGGACACTTCTCTGGAAACACCATATATTTT. The chain recombines TRBV30 with TRBJ1-3, with a possible D match to TRBD1 (6 bases). This CDR3 has 16 amino acids. Trimming shortened V by 3 bases and J by 0 bases, and 15 bases separated the two germline ends. The germline V gene encodes CDR1 GTSNPN and CDR2 SVGIG (reference sequence).

The chain has TRBV2 and TRBJ1-4; 7 bases agree with TRBD1. From germline, CDR1 is SNHLY and CDR2 FYNNEI. The CDR3 covers 15 residues. Losses at the gene ends were 7 bases for V and 7 bases for J; bases not matched to a gene: 12. CDR3 sequence reads: CASTVSAGGSEKLFF. CDR3 DNA sequence: TGTGCCAGCACCGTATCAGCAGGGGGAAGTGAAAAACTGTTTTTT.

The V and J genes are TRBV27 and TRBJ2-1; 13 bases fit TRBD2. The germline V gene has CDR1 MNHEY and CDR2 SMNVEV (reference sequence). This CDR3 has 15 amino acids. V lost 2 bases and J lost 8; bases outside the gene matches: 3. As DNA, the CDR3 is TGTGCCAGCAGTTTAAAAGGACTAGCGGGGGATGAGCAGTTCTTC. As protein: CASSLKGLAGDEQFF.

In regard to this clone: Other DNA sequences from this sample encode an identical CDR3 as well. The genes are TRBV5-6 and TRBJ2-7; the D is unclear. V lost 0 bases and J lost 3, with 7 bases in between. The CDR3 is made up of 13 amino acids. From germline, CDR1 is SGHDT and CDR2 YYEEEE. The CDR3 is CASSLGGYYEQYF. As DNA, the CDR3 is TGTGCCAGCAGCTTGGGAGGCTACTACGAGCAGTACTTC.

The rearrangement joins TRBV9 to TRBJ2-7; 7 bases are a match to TRBD2. Trimming cost V 0 bases and J 6 bases; bases outside gene matches: 6. Looked up from germline, CDR1 is SGDLS and CDR2 is YYNGEE. The CDR3 totals 14 residues. The CDR3 region is CASSVAQGGVEQYF. CDR3 nucleotides: TGTGCCAGCAGCGTAGCCCAGGGAGGGGTCGAGCAGTACTTC.

The table lists this clone with a count of one. J is TRBJ2-7 and V is TRBV4-1; D is tentatively TRBD1 or TRBD2 (6 bases each). The CDR3 is 14 amino acids. Trimming stripped 2 bases from V and 4 bases from J, with 12 bases between. Germline CDR1 is MGHRA and CDR2 is YSYEKL. CDR3 loop: CASSQPQGRYEQYF. CDR3 in DNA: TGCGCCAGCAGCCAACCCCAGGGGAGGTACGAGCAGTACTTC.

V is TRBV9 and J is TRBJ2-1, with D possibly TRBD1 on 6 matching bases. Between the trimmed V and J ends, which lost 3 bases and 10 bases, there was a span of 23 bases. Germline assignment: CDR1 SGDLS and CDR2 YYNGEE. The CDR3 has 16 residues. CDR3 coding DNA: TGTGCCAGCAGCGCAGGGGAACAGGGCCCCATCGGGGAGCAGTTCTTC. Residues: CASSAGEQGPIGEQFF.

The V and J genes are TRBV30 and TRBJ2-5, with D hard to call. This CDR3 region has 12 residues. In germline, CDR1 is GTSNPN, CDR2 SVGIG (reference sequence). With 1 base removed from V and 3 bases from J, the gap between germline ends came to 6 bases. The CDR3 is CAWSGLEETQYF. CDR3 DNA sequence: TGTGCCTGGAGTGGACTGGAAGAGACCCAGTACTTC.